What follows are 9 T cell receptor beta chains derived from one specimen sequenced in a study of regulatory T cells in long-lasting Graves disease. TCR beta libraries were built with iRepertoire HTBI primers and Arm-PCR of CDR3 regions. Each CDR3 protein is one row after TCRdb ran MiXCR on the multiplex PCR reads. The sample consists of more than 650,000 distinct CDR3 sequences, about 30% of them appearing once. Time point: persistent/refractory GD, antithyroid drugs over 5 years with positive TRAb. PBMC RNA served as the TCR library source. The input for sequencing was peripheral blood mononuclear cells (PBMCs), taken when the disease was refractory, from a patient treated with antithyroid drugs. The receptors come from a female donor with Graves disease.

The chain combines TRBV29-1 with TRBJ1-2; unclear D gene. Trimming shortened V by 6 bases and J by 4 bases, and 12 bases separated the two germline ends. Germline loops: CDR1 SQVTM, CDR2 ANQGSEA. The CDR3 runs 12 residues. The CDR3 DNA sequence: TGCAGCGTATCTACGGACTCCTATGGCTACACCTTC. Its protein product is CSVSTDSYGYTF.

This clonotype has just a few counts. This rearrangement joins TRBV29-1 to TRBJ2-7; TRBD1 aligns across 9 bases. Germline V gene sequence: CDR1 SQVTM, CDR2 ANQGSEA. Trimming at V came to 4 bases and at J to 5 bases, leaving 9 bases not matched to a gene. This CDR3 is 14 amino acids long. CDR3 sequence (DNA): TGCAGCGTTGCCACCGGGACAGGGTTACACGAGCAGTACTTC. Its translation: CSVATGTGLHEQYF.

About this clonotype itself: This may stem from a read error, because a much larger clone lies one nucleotide away. J is TRBJ1-1 and V is TRBV30; D gene ambiguous. Looked up from germline, CDR1 is GTSNPN and CDR2 is SVGIG (reference sequence). This CDR3 has 13 residues. Deletions cut 0 bases from V and 10 bases from J, with 15 bases between. The CDR3 bases are TGTGCCTGGAGTGTACGACGGGTAACGAGAGCTTTCTTT. It codes for CAWSVRRVTRAFF.

The chain employs TRBV29-1 and TRBJ1-4; 7 bases match TRBD1. Germline V gene data show CDR1 as SQVTM and CDR2 as ANQGSEA. The length of the CDR3 is 13 residues. V lost 5 bases and J lost 7; bases outside the gene matches: 7. CDR3 in amino acids: CSVTTAGGEKLFF. The CDR3 region has the DNA TGCAGCGTTACGACGGCAGGGGGTGAAAAACTGTTTTTT.

This clonotype was seen a handful of times. The chain carries TRBV30 and TRBJ1-5; 9 nucleotides agree with TRBD1. The V gene's germline CDR1 is GTSNPN and CDR2 SVGIG (reference sequence). The V segment lost 5 bases and the J segment 1 base; nucleotides outside the gene matches: 6. There are 15 residues in the CDR3. CDR3 DNA: TGTGCCTGGGACACAGGGGGCAGGAGCAATCAGCCCCAGCATTTT. It encodes CAWDTGGRSNQPQHF.

The chain combines TRBV30 with TRBJ2-4, with a weak D call TRBD2 (6 bases). The germline gives CDR1 GTSNPN, CDR2 SVGIG (reference sequence). V lost 1 base and J lost 2, with 15 bases in between. There are 16 residues in the CDR3. This chain's CDR3 is CAWSGGRSSTKNIQYF. The CDR3 DNA reads TGTGCCTGGAGTGGTGGGAGGAGTTCAACCAAAAACATTCAGTACTTC.

The chain employs TRBV19 and TRBJ2-5; perhaps TRBD1 as D (6 bases). CDR3 length: 15 residues. CDR1 LNHDA and CDR2 SQIVND come from the germline V gene (reference sequence). V lost 5 bases and J 3 bases, leaving 16 bases between the germline ends. CDR3 DNA: TGTGCCAGTAGTTCGCCGGGACACACTAAAGAGACCCAGTACTTC. It codes for CASSSPGHTKETQYF. Supplemented by reference TRBV19 and TRBJ2-5, the full variable domain reads DGGITQSPKYLFRKEGQNVTLSCEQNLNHDAMYWYRQDPGQGLRLIYYSQIVNDFQKGDIAEGYSVSREKKESFPLTVTSAQKNPTAFYLCASSSPGHTKETQYFGPGTRLLVL.

This clonotype was detected a few times. The chain carries TRBV7-9 and TRBJ1-4; the match to TRBD1 covers 7 bases. V lost 5 bases and J lost 7; bases outside the gene matches: 7. CDR1 and CDR2 from the germline V gene are SEHNR and FQNEAQ (reference sequence). The CDR3 contains 14 residues. CDR3 sequence: CASSRYRGGEKLFF. DNA for the CDR3: TGTGCCAGCAGCCGCTACAGGGGCGGTGAAAAACTGTTTTTT.

The J gene is TRBJ1-6, the V gene TRBV20-1; the D gene is possibly TRBD1 (6 bases). Germline CDR1 and CDR2: DFQATT and SNEGSKA (reference sequence). V was trimmed by 2 bases and J by 8 bases, leaving 7 bases between them. The CDR3 is 12 amino acids. The CDR3 region has the DNA TGCAGTGCTAGACCAGGGGATTCACCCCTCCACTTT. Translating gives CSARPGDSPLHF.